Following are 32 T cell receptor beta chains from one sample sequenced in a study of blood T cell repertoires in COVID-19. Profiled with immunoSEQ multiplex PCR; TCRdb holds only in-frame clones, not every one. The sample has hundreds of thousands of clones, 88% seen once; the top ten hold around 11%. The sample taken for sequencing was peripheral blood. These receptors came from a young woman with COVID-19, enrolled during active disease.

This clone was seen a single time. The CDR3 DNA sequence: TGTGCCAGCTCACGAGGACAGGGTTCGACCGGGGAGCTGTTTTTT. Translating it yields CASSRGQGSTGELFF. The V call is TRBV18, the J call TRBJ2-2, with TRBD1 matching 8 bases. This CDR3 contains 15 residues. Per the germline V gene, CDR1 is KGHSH and CDR2 is LQKENI. Germline trimming cut 4 bases from V and 5 bases from J; bases unmatched to any gene: 6.

CDR3 in DNA: TGTGCCAGCAGTTCAGGGTACGACTATGGCTACACCTTC. Its protein is CASSSGYDYGYTF. The V gene is TRBV28, the J gene TRBJ1-2, with D possibly being TRBD1 (5 bases). CDR3 length: 13 amino acids. Germline lookup yields CDR1 MDHEN and CDR2 SYDVKM. V was trimmed by 4 bases and J by 3 bases, leaving 9 bases between them.

The V gene is TRBV12-3 or TRBV12-4, the J gene TRBJ1-6; the D is unclear. The ends were cut back, 9 bases at V and 10 bases at J, with 16 bases in the middle. There are 13 residues in the CDR3. CDR3 protein: CASSPGLGSPLHF. Here the CDR3 DNA reads TGTGCCAGTTCACCGGGGTTGGGGTCACCCCTCCACTTT.

The J gene is TRBJ2-5, the V gene TRBV5-1; the match to TRBD1 covers 9 bases. CDR1 SGHRS and CDR2 YFSETQ come from the germline V gene. After removal of 2 bases from V and 2 bases from J, the junction contained 16 bases not matched to a gene. The CDR3 sequence is 19 residues long. The DNA of the CDR3 is TGCGCCAGCAGCTTTCGGGACAGGGTGGAACCATTATTACAAGAGACCCAGTACTTC. Residues: CASSFRDRVEPLLQETQYF.

V and J are TRBV5-4 and TRBJ2-4, with 7 bases matching TRBD1. Unmatched junction bases numbered 5, after V lost 0 bases and J lost 11 bases. The CDR3 length is 13 residues. Germline-derived CDR1 and CDR2 are SGHNT and YYREEE (reference sequence). CDR3 loop: CASSLAGQGVQYF. The CDR3 region has the DNA TGTGCCAGCAGCTTGGCCGGGCAGGGGGTTCAGTACTTC.

The gene calls are TRBV2 and TRBJ2-1; 9 bases agree with TRBD2. Germline assignment: CDR1 SNHLY and CDR2 FYNNEI. V dropped 3 bases and J dropped 0; count of bases not matched to a gene: 6. CDR3 length: 17 amino acids. CDR3 bases: TGTGCCAGCAGTGATTTGACTAGCGGTACCTCCTACAATGAGCAGTTCTTC. It is translated as CASSDLTSGTSYNEQFF.

The chain has TRBV28 and TRBJ2-2; D is possibly TRBD2 (5 bases). This CDR3 spans 15 amino acids. Germline lookup yields CDR1 MDHEN and CDR2 SYDVKM. Trimming removed 6 bases from V and 2 bases from J, with 13 bases in between. The CDR3 sequence: CASSKDSRNTGELFF. CDR3 nucleotides: TGTGCCAGCAGCAAGGACTCCCGAAACACCGGGGAGCTGTTTTTT.

This sequence joins TRBV6-5 and TRBJ1-6, with 11 bases aligning to TRBD1. The CDR3 covers 15 residues. In germline, CDR1 is MNHEY, CDR2 SVGAGI. Trimming cost V 6 bases and J 8 bases; bases outside gene matches: 6. The CDR3 DNA sequence: TGTGCCAGCAGGGGGACAGGGGGGGATTATTCACCCCTCCACTTT. This translates into CASRGTGGDYSPLHF.

The rearrangement links TRBV19 to TRBJ2-3; no firm D call. The V end lost 1 base, the J end lost 1 base, and 6 bases lay between the germline ends. Per the germline V gene, CDR1 is LNHDA and CDR2 is SQIVND (reference sequence). The CDR3 extends over 14 amino acids. The CDR3 here is CASSIGLGTDTQYF. CDR3 in DNA: TGTGCCAGTAGTATAGGGCTGGGCACAGATACGCAGTATTTT.

J is TRBJ2-1 and V is TRBV3-1 (or the pseudogene TRBV3-2); D not resolved. Trimming removed 0 bases from V and 4 bases from J, with 10 bases in between. The CDR3 runs 15 residues. The germline CDR1 and CDR2 sequences are LGHDT and YNNKEL (reference sequence). The CDR3 spells CASSQDLAAYNEQFF. CDR3 sequence (DNA): TGTGCCAGCAGCCAAGATCTGGCTGCATACAATGAGCAGTTCTTC.

This chain uses TRBV7-9 with TRBJ1-1; 9 bases line up with TRBD1. Germline trimming cut 3 bases from V and 4 bases from J; bases unmatched to any gene: 6. This CDR3 has 15 amino acids. From germline, CDR1 is SEHNR and CDR2 FQNEAQ (reference sequence). The CDR3 region is CASSFPTGGITEAFF. DNA for the CDR3: TGTGCCAGCAGCTTTCCGACAGGGGGGATCACTGAAGCTTTCTTT.

V usage is TRBV6-5 and J usage is TRBJ2-4; D is perhaps TRBD1 (6 bases). The V end was cut by 0 bases, the J end by 8 bases, with 14 bases between. The CDR3 totals 15 residues. Germline CDR1 MNHEY, CDR2 SVGAGI. CDR3 residues: CASSYSGTGTYIQYF. Here the CDR3 DNA reads TGTGCCAGCAGTTACTCGGGAACAGGGACGTACATTCAGTACTTC.

This sequence joins TRBV14 and TRBJ2-3; 13 bases line up with TRBD2. Trimming took 2 bases from V and 5 from J; bases not matched to a gene: 4. CDR1 and CDR2 (germline): SGHDN, FVKESK. The CDR3 sequence is 16 residues long. CDR3 sequence (DNA): TGTGCCAGCAGCCAATTGGGACTAGCGGGACGAGATACGCAGTATTTT. This encodes CASSQLGLAGRDTQYF.

CDR3 nucleotides: TGTGCCAGCAGCGGTTTCCGCACAGATACGCAGTATTTT. Protein product: CASSGFRTDTQYF. V gene TRBV2 combines with J gene TRBJ2-3; D unresolved. The CDR3 runs to 13 residues. Germline V gene lookup returns CDR1 SNHLY and CDR2 FYNNEI. Trimming cost V 6 bases and J 1 base, with 8 bases left between them.

The chain employs TRBV4-3 and TRBJ2-5; weak D call: TRBD2 (6 bases). Deletions cut 3 bases from V and 5 bases from J, with 16 bases between. The CDR3 loop spans 15 amino acids. The germline V gene has CDR1 LGHNA and CDR2 YSLEER. CDR3 nucleotide sequence: TGCGCCAGCAGCCACCGGATGGCGGAGGGGGAGACCCAGTACTTC. Encoded protein: CASSHRMAEGETQYF.

J is TRBJ1-4 and V is TRBV27; D uncertain. Germline CDR1 is MNHEY and CDR2 is SMNVEV (reference sequence). Trimming took off 3 bases at V and 0 bases at J, with 5 bases between the two ends. The CDR3 consists of 14 residues. The CDR3 bases are TGTGCCAGCAGTTTTTCGTCAACTAATGAAAAACTGTTTTTT. Its protein is CASSFSSTNEKLFF. Supplemented by reference TRBV27 and TRBJ1-4, the full variable domain reads EAQVTQNPRYLITVTGKKLTVTCSQNMNHEYMSWYRQDPGLGLRQIYYSMNVEVTDKGDVPEGYKVSRKEKRNFPLILESPSPNQTSLYFCASSFSSTNEKLFFGSGTQLSVL.

This clone was seen a few times. This sequence joins TRBV21-1 and TRBJ1-5. TRBV21-1 is labeled a pseudogene. The CDR3 has 15 residues. CDR3: CASSKSSGSHQPQHF. CDR3 bases: TGTGCCAGCAGCAAAAGTTCGGGATCTCATCAGCCCCAGCATTTT.

The rearrangement links TRBV5-4 to TRBJ1-2; D gene ambiguous. V lost 0 bases and J 4 bases, leaving 7 bases between the germline ends. The CDR3 consists of 13 residues. Germline values: CDR1 SGHNT, CDR2 YYREEE (reference sequence). CDR3 amino acids: CASSLDSLYGYTF. The CDR3 nucleotides read TGTGCCAGCAGCTTGGACAGCCTCTATGGCTACACCTTC. The variable domain in full, completed from reference TRBV5-4 and TRBJ1-2, reads ETGVTQSPTHLIKTRGQQVTLRCSSQSGHNTVSWYQQALGQGPQFIFQYYREEENGRGNFPPRFSGLQFPNYSSELNVNALELDDSALYLCASSLDSLYGYTFGSGTRLTVV.

This sequence joins TRBV5-1 and TRBJ2-7; tentative D call: TRBD1 (5 bases). Per the germline V gene, CDR1 is SGHRS and CDR2 is YFSETQ. The CDR3 has 14 residues. The germline V and J ends were trimmed by 4 bases and 3 bases, with 14 bases remaining between them. The CDR3 sequence: CASSRSGSGYEQYF. CDR3 sequence (DNA): TGCGCCAGCAGCCGGTCAGGGTCGGGCTACGAGCAGTACTTC.

This clone was detected only once. The rearrangement links TRBV2 to TRBJ2-5; 13 positions agree with TRBD2. The CDR3 covers 16 residues. With V trimmed by 5 bases and J by 4 bases, 7 bases remained unmatched. Germline assignment: CDR1 SNHLY and CDR2 FYNNEI. DNA of the CDR3: TGTGCCAGCAGTACCACTAGCGGGAGGGCCGGAGAGACCCAGTACTTC. It codes for CASSTTSGRAGETQYF. The complete variable domain, with remaining parts taken from reference TRBV2 and TRBJ2-5, reads EPEVTQTPSHQVTQMGQEVILRCVPISNHLYFYWYRQILGQKVEFLVSFYNNEISEKSEIFDDQFSVERPDGSNFTLKIRSTKLEDSAMYFCASSTTSGRAGETQYFGPGTRLLVL.

The CDR3 nucleotides are TGTGCCAGCAGCTCCGGACTAGCGGGCACAGATACGCAGTATTTT. As protein: CASSSGLAGTDTQYF. The chain links TRBV7-3 to TRBJ2-3; TRBD2 matches 10 bases. Germline-derived CDR1 and CDR2 are SGHTA and FQGTGA. The V and J ends lost 4 bases and 1 base, in that order; junction bases with no gene match: 2. The CDR3 is 15 residues long.

This clone is a singleton in its sample. This sequence joins TRBV14 and TRBJ2-1, with TRBD2 matching 12 bases. Germline V gene data show CDR1 as SGHDN and CDR2 as FVKESK. V lost 4 bases, J lost 4 bases, and 2 bases stayed unmatched. The length of the CDR3 is 15 residues. DNA of the CDR3: TGTGCCAGCAGCCCACTAGCGGGGGGATACAATGAGCAGTTCTTC. Translated, it gives CASSPLAGGYNEQFF.

The rearrangement uses TRBV19 and TRBJ2-5; maybe TRBD2 (6 bases). CDR3 length: 14 residues. In germline, CDR1 is LNHDA, CDR2 SQIVND (reference sequence). The V gene lost 10 bases and the J gene lost 5 bases, with 20 bases spanning the gap. The CDR3 sequence: CATQEDYSQETQYF. CDR3 DNA sequence: TGTGCCACCCAGGAGGACTACTCTCAGGAGACCCAGTACTTC.

The genes are TRBV5-4 and TRBJ1-6; D is possibly TRBD1 (5 bases). The CDR3 runs to 17 residues. The germline V gene encodes CDR1 SGHNT and CDR2 YYREEE (reference sequence). Trimming stripped 0 bases from V and 0 bases from J, with 10 bases between. The CDR3 spells CASSLDGGSSYNSPLHF. In DNA form, the CDR3 reads TGTGCCAGCAGCTTGGACGGGGGAAGCTCCTATAATTCACCCCTCCACTTT.

The J gene is TRBJ2-7, the V gene TRBV10-3, with 8 bases that match TRBD1. The trim removed 8 bases at V and 3 bases at J, leaving 12 bases unmatched. The CDR3 totals 15 residues. Germline V gene sequence: CDR1 ENHRY, CDR2 SYGVKD. CDR3 protein: CAIPPRRGRIYEQYF. The CDR3 DNA reads TGTGCCATCCCACCCCGCAGGGGGCGAATCTACGAGCAGTACTTC.

V and J are TRBV11-2 and TRBJ2-2; no firm D call. Germline assignment: CDR1 SGHAT and CDR2 FQNNGV. V was clipped by 5 bases and J by 5 bases, with 9 bases between them. CDR3 size: 13 residues. The chain's CDR3 is CASSRVVTGELFF. CDR3 sequence (DNA): TGTGCCAGCAGCCGGGTCGTTACCGGGGAGCTGTTTTTT.

This clone was observed a single time. The chain has TRBV5-1 and TRBJ1-1, with TRBD1 matching over 9 bases. The CDR3 is made up of 19 amino acids. The junction had 17 bases not matched to a gene; V was cut back by 5 bases and J by 0 bases. Germline lookup yields CDR1 SGHRS and CDR2 YFSETQ. Here the CDR3 reads CASRIRPGQGRSMNTEAFF. CDR3 in DNA: TGCGCCAGCAGGATTCGCCCGGGACAGGGTAGGTCCATGAACACTGAAGCTTTCTTT. Drawing the rest from reference TRBV5-1 and TRBJ1-1, the complete variable domain is KAGVTQTPRYLIKTRGQQVTLSCSPISGHRSVSWYQQTPGQGLQFLFEYFSETQRNKGNFPGRFSGRQFSNSRSEMNVSTLELGDSALYLCASRIRPGQGRSMNTEAFFGQGTRLTVV.

The chain combines TRBV5-4 with TRBJ1-1; 9 bases are shared with TRBD1. After removal of 5 bases from V and 1 base from J, the junction contained 9 bases not matched to a gene. The CDR3 covers 16 residues. Germline CDR1 reads SGHNT; CDR2 reads YYREEE (reference sequence). The CDR3 loop is CASSFSPGQGNTEAFF. The CDR3 nucleotides are TGTGCCAGCAGTTTTTCCCCGGGACAGGGGAACACTGAAGCTTTCTTT.

The chain recombines TRBV27 with TRBJ1-2; TRBD1 might be the D (5 bases). Germline V gene lookup returns CDR1 MNHEY and CDR2 SMNVEV (reference sequence). Trimming shortened V by 6 bases and J by 7 bases, and 15 bases separated the two germline ends. The length of the CDR3 is 13 residues. In DNA form, the CDR3 reads TGTGCCAGCAGATTGGGGCCCCGAGTTGGCTACACCTTC. Protein sequence: CASRLGPRVGYTF.

The chain is built from TRBV5-5 and TRBJ2-1; a possible D gene is TRBD2 (5 bases). This CDR3 region has 16 residues. Germline CDR1 is SGHKS and CDR2 is YYEKEE (reference sequence). Trimming stripped 3 bases from V and 3 bases from J, with 16 bases between. This CDR3 reads CASSSLAASFYNEQFF. DNA of the CDR3: TGTGCCAGCAGCTCTCTAGCTGCGAGCTTCTACAATGAGCAGTTCTTC.

This clone was picked up one time. The V gene is TRBV19, the J gene TRBJ2-1; 9 nucleotides match TRBD1. J was trimmed by 10 bases and V by 8 bases; bases with no gene match: 15. The CDR3 length is 15 residues. Germline CDR1 reads LNHDA; CDR2 reads SQIVND (reference sequence). The CDR3 spells CASQNPGTGFGEQFF. The CDR3 DNA follows: TGTGCCAGTCAAAACCCCGGGACAGGGTTCGGCGAGCAGTTCTTC.

The chain joins TRBV6-2 or TRBV6-3 to TRBJ2-1; 7 bases fit TRBD2. This CDR3 is 16 amino acids long. V was clipped by 3 bases and J by 2 bases; unmatched bases: 7. CDR1 is MNHEY, CDR2 SVGEGT, per germline. Here the CDR3 DNA reads TGTGCCAGCAGTTATTTTCCTAGCGGAACCTACAATGAGCAGTTCTTC. It yields the protein CASSYFPSGTYNEQFF.